This T cell receptor beta chain was sequenced during a study of blood T cell repertoires in COVID-19. Method: immunoSEQ multiplex PCR; TCRdb's copy keeps in-frame clones and lacks some. There are about 68,000 clones in the sample; about nine tenths occur only once, and around 6.7% lies in the top ten. Trimming pared 1 base from V and 2 bases from J, leaving 12 bases between. The CDR3 is made up of 15 amino acids. Per germline, CDR1 LNHNV and CDR2 YYDKDF (reference sequence). This clone was detected once. Input material: peripheral blood. The chain combines TRBV15 with TRBJ2-7, with a possible D match to TRBD1 (6 bases). This receptor was obtained from a man aged 45-65 years with active COVID-19. As DNA, the CDR3 is TGTGCCACCAGCAGAGGAACAGGGATGGCCTACGAGCAGTACTTC. It translates to CATSRGTGMAYEQYF.